This T cell receptor (beta chain) was captured in a study of quantifying T cell responses using KT2 cells. On the study more broadly: RNA was reverse transcribed with TCR alpha and beta constant-region primers. The T4 ligation step was estimated to exceed 9% efficiency under optimum conditions.

Trimming cost V 3 bases and J 3 bases; bases outside gene matches: 1. Germline V gene data show CDR1 as DFQATT and CDR2 as SNEGSKA (reference sequence). This CDR3 contains 13 residues. This clonotype was picked up a small number of times. Unfractionated PBMC were spiked with known numbers of KT2 clone cells. An oligo carrying a UMI was ligated to the cDNA 3' end. First-round PCR used about 4 cycles and beta primers RC1.1 and RC1.2 covering TRBC1 and TRBC2. TCRdb independently ran MiXCR on the UMI-ligation and nested PCR reads; one entry per CDR3 protein. The sample has tens of thousands of distinct CDR3 sequences; approximately 6.8% are singletons.

This chain joins TRBV20-1 and TRBJ2-1; 8 nucleotides agree with TRBD2. Sequenced sample: PBMCs spiked with cells of the T cell clone KT2. The receptor was derived from a human donor. The CDR3 here is CSASGGDYNEQFF. The DNA for the CDR3 is TGCAGTGCTAGCGGGGGGGACTACAATGAGCAGTTCTTC.